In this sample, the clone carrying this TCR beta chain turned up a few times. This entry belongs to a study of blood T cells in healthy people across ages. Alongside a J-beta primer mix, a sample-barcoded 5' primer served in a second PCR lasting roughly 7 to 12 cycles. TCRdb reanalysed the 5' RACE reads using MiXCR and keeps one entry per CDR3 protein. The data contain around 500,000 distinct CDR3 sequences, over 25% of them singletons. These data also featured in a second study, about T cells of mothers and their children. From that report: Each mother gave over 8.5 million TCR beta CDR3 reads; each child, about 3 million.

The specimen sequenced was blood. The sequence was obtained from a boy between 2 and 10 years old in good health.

CDR3 in amino acids: CSVDQSQGPDQLNYGYTF. Here the CDR3 DNA reads TGCAGCGTTGACCAGAGCCAGGGGCCGGACCAGCTTAACTATGGCTACACCTTC. The chain combines TRBV29-1 with TRBJ1-2, with TRBD1 as a possible D gene (6 bases). The ends were cut back, 3 bases at V and 1 base at J, with 24 bases in the middle. CDR1 SQVTM and CDR2 ANQGSEA come from the germline V gene. The CDR3 totals 18 residues.